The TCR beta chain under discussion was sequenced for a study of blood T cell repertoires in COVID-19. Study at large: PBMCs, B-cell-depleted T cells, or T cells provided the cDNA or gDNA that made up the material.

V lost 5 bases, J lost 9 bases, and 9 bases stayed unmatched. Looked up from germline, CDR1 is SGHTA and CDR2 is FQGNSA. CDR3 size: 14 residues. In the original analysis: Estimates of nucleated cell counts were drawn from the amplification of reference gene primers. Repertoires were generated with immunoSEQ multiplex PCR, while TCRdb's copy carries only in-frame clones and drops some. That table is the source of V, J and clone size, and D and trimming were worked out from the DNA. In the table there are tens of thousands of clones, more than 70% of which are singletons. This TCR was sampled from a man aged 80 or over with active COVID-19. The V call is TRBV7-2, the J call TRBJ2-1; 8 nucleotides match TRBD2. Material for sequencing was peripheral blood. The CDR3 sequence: CASSASGSFSEQFF. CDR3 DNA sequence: TGTGCCAGCAGCGCCAGCGGGAGTTTCTCTGAGCAGTTCTTC. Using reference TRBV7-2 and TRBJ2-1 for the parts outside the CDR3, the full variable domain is GAGVSQSPSNKVTEKGKDVELRCDPISGHTALYWYRQSLGQGLEFLIYFQGNSAPDKSGLPSDRFSAERTGGSVSTLTIQRTQQEDSAVYLCASSASGSFSEQFFGPGTRLTVL.